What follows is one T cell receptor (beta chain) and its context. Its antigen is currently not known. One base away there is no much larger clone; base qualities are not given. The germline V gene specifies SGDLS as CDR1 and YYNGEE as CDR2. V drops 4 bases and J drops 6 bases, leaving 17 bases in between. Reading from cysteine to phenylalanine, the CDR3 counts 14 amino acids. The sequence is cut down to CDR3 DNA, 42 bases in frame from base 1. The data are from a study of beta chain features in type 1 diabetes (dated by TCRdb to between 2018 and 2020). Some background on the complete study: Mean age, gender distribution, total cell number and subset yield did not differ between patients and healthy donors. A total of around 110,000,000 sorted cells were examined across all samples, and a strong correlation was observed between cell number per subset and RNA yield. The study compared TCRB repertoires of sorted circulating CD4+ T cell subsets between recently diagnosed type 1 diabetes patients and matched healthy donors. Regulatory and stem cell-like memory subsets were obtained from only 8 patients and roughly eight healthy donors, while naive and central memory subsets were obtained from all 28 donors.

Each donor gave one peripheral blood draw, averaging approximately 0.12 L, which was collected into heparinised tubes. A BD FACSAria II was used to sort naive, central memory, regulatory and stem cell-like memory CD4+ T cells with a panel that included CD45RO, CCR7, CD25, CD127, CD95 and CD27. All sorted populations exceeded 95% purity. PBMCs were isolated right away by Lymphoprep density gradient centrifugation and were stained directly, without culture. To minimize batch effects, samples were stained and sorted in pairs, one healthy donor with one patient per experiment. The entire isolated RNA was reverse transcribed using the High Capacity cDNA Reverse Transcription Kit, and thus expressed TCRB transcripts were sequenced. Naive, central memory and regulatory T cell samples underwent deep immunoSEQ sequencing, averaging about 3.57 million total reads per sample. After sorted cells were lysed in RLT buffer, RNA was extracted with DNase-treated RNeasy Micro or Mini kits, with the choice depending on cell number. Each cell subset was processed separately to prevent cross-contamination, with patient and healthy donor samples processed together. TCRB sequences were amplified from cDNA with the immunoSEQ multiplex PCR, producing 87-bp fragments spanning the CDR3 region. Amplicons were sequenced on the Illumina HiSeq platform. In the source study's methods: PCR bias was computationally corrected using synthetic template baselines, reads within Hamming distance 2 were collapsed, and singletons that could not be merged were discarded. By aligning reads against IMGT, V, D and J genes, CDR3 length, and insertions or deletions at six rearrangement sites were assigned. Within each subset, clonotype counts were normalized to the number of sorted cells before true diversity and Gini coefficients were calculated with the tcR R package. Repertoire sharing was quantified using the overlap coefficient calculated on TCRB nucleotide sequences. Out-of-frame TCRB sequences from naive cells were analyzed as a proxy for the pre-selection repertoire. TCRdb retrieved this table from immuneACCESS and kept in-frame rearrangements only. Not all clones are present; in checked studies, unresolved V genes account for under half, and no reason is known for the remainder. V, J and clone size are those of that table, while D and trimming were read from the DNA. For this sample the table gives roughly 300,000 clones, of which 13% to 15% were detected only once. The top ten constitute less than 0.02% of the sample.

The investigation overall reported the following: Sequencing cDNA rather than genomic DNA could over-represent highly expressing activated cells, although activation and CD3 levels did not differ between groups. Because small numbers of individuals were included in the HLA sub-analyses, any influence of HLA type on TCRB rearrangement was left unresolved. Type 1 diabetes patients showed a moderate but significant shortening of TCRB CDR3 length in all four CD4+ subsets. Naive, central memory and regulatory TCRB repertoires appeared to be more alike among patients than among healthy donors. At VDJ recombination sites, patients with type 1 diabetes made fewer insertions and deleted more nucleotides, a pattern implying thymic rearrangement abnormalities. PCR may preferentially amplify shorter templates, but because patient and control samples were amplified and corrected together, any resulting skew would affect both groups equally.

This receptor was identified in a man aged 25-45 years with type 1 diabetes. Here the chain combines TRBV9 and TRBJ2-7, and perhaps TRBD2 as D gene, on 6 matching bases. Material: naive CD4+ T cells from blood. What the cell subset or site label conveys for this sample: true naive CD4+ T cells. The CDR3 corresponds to CASSRTGDGLEQYF. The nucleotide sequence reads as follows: TGTGCCAGCAGCCGGACGGGGGACGGTCTCGAGCAGTACTTC. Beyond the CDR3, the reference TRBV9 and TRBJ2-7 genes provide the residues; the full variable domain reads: DSGVTQTPKHLITATGQRVTLRCSPRSGDLSVYWYQQSLDQGLQFLIQYYNGEERAKGNILERFSAQQFPDLHSELNLSSLELGDSALYFCASSRTGDGLEQYFGPGTRLTVT.